Below are 31 T cell receptor beta chains sequenced from a single sample in a study of monozygotic twins with inflammatory bowel disease. TCRdb reprocessed the 5' RACE reads, keeping one entry per CDR3 protein, no DNA. Its table lists around 450,000 distinct CDR3 sequences. The sample consisted of blood. Receptor source: a human donor with ulcerative colitis or Crohn's disease, or a healthy co-twin of an affected twin (not recorded which).

This CDR3 is CASSHSDLDGADTQYF. This chain connects TRBV7-9 to TRBJ2-3. CDR1 is SEHNR, CDR2 FQNEAQ, per germline (reference sequence). CDR3 length equals 16 residues.

CDR3 region: CASSYSLDTPRVRNTIYF. The gene calls are TRBV6-2 or TRBV6-3 and TRBJ1-3; TCRdb names TRBD1, which stays unverified in the absence of DNA. CDR1 is MNHEY and CDR2 is SVGEGT in the germline V gene. This CDR3 is 18 amino acids long.

The chain uses TRBV20-1 and TRBJ2-5. The CDR3 spans 13 residues. Per the germline V gene, CDR1 is DFQATT and CDR2 is SNEGSKA (reference sequence). This chain's CDR3 is CSAREAHQETQYF.

The rearrangement joins TRBV18 to TRBJ2-5; TCRdb picks TRBD2, but there is no DNA to check that call. Per germline, CDR1 KGHSH and CDR2 LQKENI. The CDR3 has 13 residues. CDR3 amino acids: CASSPGGYETQYF. The entire variable domain, with the rest obtained from reference TRBV18 and TRBJ2-5, is as follows: NAGVMQNPRHLVRRRGQEARLRCSPMKGHSHVYWYRQLPEEGLKFMVYLQKENIIDESGMPKERFSAEFPKEGPSILRIQQVVRGDSAAYFCASSPGGYETQYFGPGTRLLVL.

V is TRBV28 and J is TRBJ2-1; TCRdb designates TRBD1, a call that cannot be tested without DNA. Per the germline V gene, CDR1 is MDHEN and CDR2 is SYDVKM. The CDR3 has 14 residues. The CDR3 spells CASRPGQTYNEQFF.

This chain uses TRBV23-1 with TRBJ2-1; TCRdb's D call of TRBD1 is untestable without DNA. Being an ORF, TRBV23-1 has a function that is uncertain. This CDR3 comprises 16 residues. The CDR3 sequence: CASSQLVAREYNEQFF.

The rearrangement joins TRBV28 to TRBJ2-3; TCRdb returns TRBD1, unconfirmable since there is no DNA. The germline V gene has CDR1 MDHEN and CDR2 SYDVKM. The CDR3 extends over 14 amino acids. The CDR3 region is CASGFYRGTDTQYF.

V usage is TRBV24-1 and J usage is TRBJ2-3; the D call from TCRdb, TRBD1, cannot be confirmed without DNA. CDR3 length: 16 amino acids. CDR1 and CDR2 from the germline V gene are KGHDR and SFDVKD. The CDR3 here is CATSEGTRSSTDTQYF.

The chain recombines TRBV7-6 with TRBJ2-7; lacking DNA, the TRBD1 call made by TCRdb goes unchecked. In germline, CDR1 is SGHVS, CDR2 FNYEAQ. This CDR3 is 16 amino acids long. This chain's CDR3 is CASRHPRRDRSYEQYF.

The CDR3 spells CAIATPIGETQYF. This rearrangement joins TRBV10-3 to TRBJ2-5. The germline V gene has CDR1 ENHRY and CDR2 SYGVKD. This CDR3 is built from 13 residues.

J is TRBJ2-7 and V is TRBV20-1. The germline V gene encodes CDR1 DFQATT and CDR2 SNEGSKA (reference sequence). There are 12 residues in the CDR3. The CDR3 protein is CSARTSGVEQYF.

The rearrangement links TRBV20-1 to TRBJ2-2; TCRdb's assignment of TRBD1 cannot be checked, as there is no DNA. This CDR3 region has 12 residues. Germline loops: CDR1 DFQATT, CDR2 SNEGSKA (reference sequence). The CDR3 spells CSARAGPGELFF.

The chain links TRBV27 to TRBJ1-1; TCRdb selects TRBD1, and the lack of DNA leaves this call unchecked. Germline V gives CDR1 MNHEY, CDR2 SMNVEV (reference sequence). This CDR3 has 16 residues. This CDR3 reads CASSLGWDRGNTEAFF.

The chain couples TRBV19 to TRBJ1-3. This CDR3 has 15 amino acids. Germline V gene sequence: CDR1 LNHDA, CDR2 SQIVND (reference sequence). The CDR3 is CASSIDSLSGNTIYF.

This chain connects TRBV10-3 to TRBJ1-5; checking the TCRdb D call of TRBD1 is not possible without DNA. The germline V gene has CDR1 ENHRY and CDR2 SYGVKD. There are 12 residues in the CDR3. CDR3 protein: CAVRTENQPQHF.

The gene calls are TRBV28 and TRBJ2-1; lacking DNA, the TRBD1 call made by TCRdb goes unchecked. This CDR3 contains 15 residues. CDR1 and CDR2 (germline): MDHEN, SYDVKM. CDR3 residues: CASSPSGTGRNEQFF.

CDR3: CASSPGAQGSYNEQFF. J is TRBJ2-1 and V is TRBV18; TCRdb's D gene call, TRBD1, goes unchecked for lack of DNA. The CDR3 totals 16 residues. Per the germline V gene, CDR1 is KGHSH and CDR2 is LQKENI.

V and J are TRBV7-6 and TRBJ2-3; no DNA is available, so the TRBD2 call from TCRdb remains unchecked. Germline V lookup: CDR1 SGHVS, CDR2 FNYEAQ. CDR3 size: 15 residues. This chain's CDR3 is CASSRLADHTDTQYF.

The chain links TRBV6-1 to TRBJ2-7. Germline CDR1 is MNHNS and CDR2 is SASEGT. The length of the CDR3 is 11 residues. The CDR3 reads CASSDVYEQYF.

The chain combines TRBV21-1 with TRBJ2-2; the D call from TCRdb, TRBD1, cannot be confirmed without DNA. TRBV21-1 is a known pseudogene. This CDR3 spans 17 amino acids. The CDR3 reads CASSKTQGVIRTGELFF.

V gene TRBV7-3 combines with J gene TRBJ2-2; as DNA is missing, the TRBD1 call by TCRdb cannot be tested. The CDR3 length is 14 residues. Germline V gene data show CDR1 as SGHTA and CDR2 as FQGTGA. CDR3 sequence reads: CASSELTGAGKLFF.

The chain links TRBV29-1 to TRBJ2-3. Germline V gene data show CDR1 as SQVTM and CDR2 as ANQGSEA. The CDR3 totals 14 residues. The CDR3: CSVIGSTGTDTQYF.

This chain links TRBV6-6 with TRBJ1-1; TCRdb reports TRBD1, a call that lacks DNA to check it against. Germline V gives CDR1 MNHNY, CDR2 SVGAGI (reference sequence). This CDR3 has 14 residues. CDR3 in amino acids: CASTKGQVNTEAFF.

This chain links TRBV28 with TRBJ2-2; with no DNA, the TCRdb D assignment of TRBD2 cannot be verified. The germline CDR1 and CDR2 sequences are MDHEN and SYDVKM. The CDR3 runs to 14 residues. The CDR3 loop reads CASIGGSGTGELFF.

V and J are TRBV9 and TRBJ1-1; TCRdb picks TRBD1, but there is no DNA to check that call. Germline V gene sequence: CDR1 SGDLS, CDR2 YYNGEE. CDR3 size: 14 residues. This CDR3 is CASSGQGGMTEAFF.

The chain uses TRBV30 and TRBJ1-1. Germline V gene sequence: CDR1 GTSNPN, CDR2 SVGIG (reference sequence). This CDR3 has 14 residues. CDR3 amino acids: CAWSRLAGNTEAFF.

This chain links TRBV5-1 with TRBJ2-5. CDR1 SGHRS and CDR2 YFSETQ come from the germline V gene. The CDR3 covers 14 residues. The CDR3 loop reads CASTLNTKRETQYF.

The chain combines TRBV25-1 with TRBJ2-7; lacking DNA, the TRBD2 call made by TCRdb goes unchecked. Germline assignment: CDR1 MGHDK and CDR2 SYGVNS. The CDR3 runs 14 residues. The CDR3 sequence: CASIPTAAINEQYF.

This chain links TRBV2 with TRBJ2-1. The CDR3 is made up of 15 amino acids. Germline CDR1 SNHLY, CDR2 FYNNEI. CDR3 loop: CASRGSRAPYNEQFF.

The rearrangement links TRBV5-4 to TRBJ2-3; TCRdb lists TRBD1, though no DNA is available to test this call. This CDR3 has 13 amino acids. CDR1 is SGHNT and CDR2 is YYREEE in the germline V gene (reference sequence). CDR3 in amino acids: CASSARGTDTQYF. Variable domain in full (rest from reference TRBV5-4 and TRBJ2-3): ETGVTQSPTHLIKTRGQQVTLRCSSQSGHNTVSWYQQALGQGPQFIFQYYREEENGRGNFPPRFSGLQFPNYSSELNVNALELDDSALYLCASSARGTDTQYFGPGTRLTVL.

The chain is built from TRBV5-1 and TRBJ2-7. Per germline, CDR1 SGHRS and CDR2 YFSETQ. This CDR3 spans 14 amino acids. CDR3 in amino acids: CASSLFQSSYEQYF.